This T cell receptor (beta chain) was observed in a study of T cells in women clearing cervical HPV infection. Study details: Controls gave blood once infection was undetectable; cases at lesion identification.

The method was immunoSEQ multiplex PCR; TCRdb's version includes in-frame clones alone and lacks a portion of them. Its clone listing holds some 41,000 clones. The CDR3 is 12 amino acids. V was clipped by 3 bases and J by 6 bases, with 11 bases between them. Germline assignment: CDR1 GTSNPN and CDR2 SVGIG (reference sequence). As to this clone: The read gets to within 3 residues of the CDR3 end, and the germline J gene fills in the rest.

This receptor was taken from a woman aged 18-69 years with a cervical HPV16 infection that either progressed to CIN3+ or cleared (not recorded which). The chain carries TRBV30 and TRBJ1-2, with TRBD1 as a possible D gene (6 bases). Sequencing was carried out using blood buffy coat. Partial CDR3 DNA: TGTGCCTGGAGCCGGGGGGCTCATGGC. Protein product: CAWSRGAHG. The CDR3 reads in full as CAWSRGAHGYTF.